This passage covers 27 T cell receptor beta chains from one sample sequenced in a study of OX40 agonist ivuxolimab in advanced cancers. The repertoire was sequenced with immunoSEQ multiplex PCR; TCRdb's copy has only in-frame clones and lacks some. The repertoire has approximately 50,000 clones, 93% of them found once; the top ten carry approximately 20%. Sequences were derived from CD4+ or CD8+ T cells sorted from blood, sampled in a trial of the OX40 agonist ivuxolimab. Receptor source: an adult with an advanced solid tumor such as melanoma, head and neck, liver or kidney cancer.

This sequence joins TRBV4-3 and TRBJ1-2, with no clear D. V was clipped by 4 bases and J by 3 bases, with 15 bases between them. CDR1 is LGHNA, CDR2 YSLEER, per germline. The CDR3 length is 15 residues. The CDR3 here is CASSPRLGIDYGYTF. In DNA, the CDR3 is TGCGCCAGCAGCCCCCGTTTGGGAATTGACTATGGCTACACCTTC.

J is TRBJ2-5 and V is TRBV9; D unresolved. The V gene's germline CDR1 is SGDLS and CDR2 YYNGEE. The CDR3 contains 17 residues. The germline V and J ends were trimmed by 1 base and 1 base, with 17 bases remaining between them. CDR3 region: CASSVSGNGLSQETQYF. CDR3 coding DNA: TGTGCCAGCAGCGTAAGTGGCAACGGTTTGAGCCAAGAGACCCAGTACTTC.

The chain joins TRBV18 to TRBJ1-2, with 10 bases matching TRBD1. Per germline, CDR1 KGHSH and CDR2 LQKENI. The V and J ends lost 0 bases and 8 bases, in that order; junction bases with no gene match: 6. The CDR3 sequence is 15 residues long. In DNA form, the CDR3 reads TGTGCCAGCTCACCACCCGACAGGGGGCATGCGGGCTACACCTTC. Its translation is CASSPPDRGHAGYTF.

The chain has TRBV13 and TRBJ2-2, with D possibly being TRBD1 (6 bases). This CDR3 is 14 amino acids long. Germline V gives CDR1 PRHDT, CDR2 FYEKMQ (reference sequence). The germline V and J ends were trimmed by 1 base and 6 bases, with 9 bases remaining between them. The DNA of the CDR3 is TGTGCCAGCAGCTTAGTGACAGGACCCGGGGAGCTGTTTTTT. The encoded protein is CASSLVTGPGELFF.

The CDR3 loop is CASSKGQNTEAFF. The CDR3 DNA reads TGTGCCAGCAGCAAGGGACAGAACACTGAAGCTTTCTTT. V is TRBV21-1 and J is TRBJ1-1; the D call of TRBD1 is as the table states it, not checked on the DNA. TRBV21-1 is a pseudogene locus. This CDR3 has 13 residues.

In DNA form, the CDR3 reads TGTGCCAGCAGCTTAAACAGTTACGAGCAGTACTTC. This codes for CASSLNSYEQYF. This chain connects TRBV5-6 to TRBJ2-7, with D uncertain. Trimming removed 2 bases from V and 4 bases from J, with 7 bases in between. Per germline, CDR1 SGHDT and CDR2 YYEEEE. The CDR3 sequence is 12 residues long.

This clone was counted between two and nine times. The V call is TRBV19, the J call TRBJ2-2, with D maybe TRBD1 (7 bases). The CDR3 runs to 15 residues. Deletions cut 5 bases from V and 4 bases from J, with 14 bases between. CDR1 is LNHDA and CDR2 is SQIVND in the germline V gene (reference sequence). The CDR3: CASSVSGGGTGELFF. The CDR3 DNA is TGTGCCAGTAGTGTATCAGGGGGAGGCACCGGGGAGCTGTTTTTT.

Only one count was recorded for this clone. The V and J genes are TRBV2 and TRBJ1-4; 7 bases fit TRBD1. The germline CDR1 and CDR2 sequences are SNHLY and FYNNEI. This CDR3 has 15 residues. V trimming: 7 bases; J trimming: 7 bases; junction bases outside the gene matches: 12. The CDR3: CASIEGGQRGEKLFF. CDR3 nucleotides: TGTGCCAGCATCGAGGGGGGACAGAGGGGTGAAAAACTGTTTTTT.

J is TRBJ2-1 and V is TRBV6-1, with D tentatively TRBD2 (5 bases). The length of the CDR3 is 15 residues. Trimming removed 1 base from V and 6 bases from J, with 13 bases in between. Per the germline V gene, CDR1 is MNHNS and CDR2 is SASEGT. The CDR3 DNA is TGTGCCAGCAGTGAAGAGACGGGGAAGGGCAATGAGCAGTTCTTC. Protein product: CASSEETGKGNEQFF.

The chain has TRBV6-6 and TRBJ2-3; D uncertain. This CDR3 region has 12 residues. Looked up from germline, CDR1 is MNHNY and CDR2 is SVGAGI (reference sequence). V lost 8 bases and J 2 bases, leaving 8 bases between the germline ends. CDR3 amino acids: CASAGSTDTQYF. The DNA for the CDR3 is TGTGCCAGCGCCGGGTCCACAGATACGCAGTATTTT.

The V and J genes are TRBV7-2 and TRBJ1-2; D remains unclear. V was clipped by 5 bases and J by 2 bases, with 18 bases between them. The length of the CDR3 is 16 residues. Germline V lookup: CDR1 SGHTA, CDR2 FQGNSA. The CDR3 spells CASSRQIGSSNYGYTF. The CDR3 bases are TGTGCCAGCAGCCGCCAAATCGGGTCCTCAAACTATGGCTACACCTTC.

This clone appeared once. The genes are TRBV7-9 and TRBJ2-4; D remains unclear. This CDR3 is 16 amino acids long. V dropped 1 base and J dropped 0 bases, with 10 bases sitting between them. Germline V gene data show CDR1 as SEHNR and CDR2 as FQNEAQ (reference sequence). Written as DNA, the CDR3 is TGTGCCAGCAGCTTAGGGACCAGTATAGCCAAAAACATTCAGTACTTC. Its translation: CASSLGTSIAKNIQYF.

The V and J genes are TRBV4-2 and TRBJ1-2, with 8 bases matching TRBD1. This CDR3 is built from 16 residues. Germline V gene data show CDR1 as LGHNA and CDR2 as YNFKEQ. V was clipped by 4 bases and J by 6 bases; unmatched bases: 13. The CDR3 nucleotides read TGTGCCAGCAGCCGGAGCGGACAGGGATCCGATGATGGCTACACCTTC. This codes for CASSRSGQGSDDGYTF.

The J gene is TRBJ2-3, the V gene TRBV9, with 9 bases identical to TRBD2. CDR1 and CDR2 from the germline V gene are SGDLS and YYNGEE. This CDR3 has 19 amino acids. The J segment lost 4 bases and the V segment lost 0 bases, leaving 15 bases of the junction unmatched. CDR3 protein: CASSVALAGKEGGPDTQYF. The CDR3 DNA sequence: TGTGCCAGCAGCGTAGCTCTAGCGGGGAAGGAGGGGGGCCCAGATACGCAGTATTTT.

V gene TRBV9 combines with J gene TRBJ2-3; 9 bases align to TRBD1. The CDR3 runs 15 residues. CDR1 and CDR2 (germline): SGDLS, YYNGEE. Germline trimming cut 4 bases from V and 2 bases from J; bases unmatched to any gene: 5. CDR3 loop: CASSPGDRVTDTQYF. The DNA of the CDR3 is TGTGCCAGCAGCCCTGGGGACAGGGTCACAGATACGCAGTATTTT. The entire variable domain, with the rest obtained from reference TRBV9 and TRBJ2-3, is as follows: DSGVTQTPKHLITATGQRVTLRCSPRSGDLSVYWYQQSLDQGLQFLIQYYNGEERAKGNILERFSAQQFPDLHSELNLSSLELGDSALYFCASSPGDRVTDTQYFGPGTRLTVL.

This chain uses TRBV28 with TRBJ2-1, with D perhaps matching TRBD2 (5 bases). V lost 1 base and J 9 bases, leaving 10 bases between the germline ends. Per the germline V gene, CDR1 is MDHEN and CDR2 is SYDVKM. The CDR3 is made up of 13 amino acids. The CDR3 DNA sequence: TGTGCCAGCAGTTTATTCCGGGGAAGTGAGCAGTTCTTC. It translates to CASSLFRGSEQFF.

The chain couples TRBV9 to TRBJ2-2; the match to TRBD2 covers 7 bases. CDR1 SGDLS and CDR2 YYNGEE come from the germline V gene. CDR3 size: 17 residues. Trimming cost V 0 bases and J 4 bases; bases outside gene matches: 9. CDR3 amino acids: CASSVGGLLPATGELFF. CDR3 coding DNA: TGTGCCAGCAGCGTAGGGGGACTACTACCCGCCACCGGGGAGCTGTTTTTT.

CDR3 region: CASSSRTIGYTF. The CDR3 DNA follows: TGTGCCAGCAGCTCCAGGACAATTGGCTACACCTTC. The chain uses TRBV7-9 and TRBJ1-2; possible D gene TRBD1, 5 bases. Per the germline V gene, CDR1 is SEHNR and CDR2 is FQNEAQ (reference sequence). Deletions cut 4 bases from V and 7 bases from J, with 10 bases between. The CDR3 has 12 residues.

This clone was seen once. The chain uses TRBV9 and TRBJ2-7, with TRBD1 matching 10 bases. The CDR3 contains 15 residues. CDR1 is SGDLS and CDR2 is YYNGEE in the germline V gene. Unmatched junction bases numbered 3, after V lost 0 bases and J lost 3 bases. CDR3: CASSVDRDRGYEQYF. CDR3 sequence (DNA): TGTGCCAGCAGCGTAGACAGGGACAGGGGCTACGAGCAGTACTTC.

The chain combines TRBV5-4 with TRBJ1-1; D gene ambiguous. Between the trimmed V and J ends, which lost 7 bases and 5 bases, there was a span of 15 bases. This CDR3 spans 13 amino acids. CDR1 is SGHNT, CDR2 YYREEE, per germline (reference sequence). CDR3 loop: CASRDTGRTEAFF. The CDR3 DNA sequence: TGTGCCAGCCGAGACACGGGGAGGACTGAAGCTTTCTTT.

On this clone: The sample contains more than one DNA sequence encoding this CDR3. V usage is TRBV11-2 and J usage is TRBJ2-7, with TRBD2 as a possible D gene (5 bases). CDR1 is SGHAT and CDR2 is FQNNGV in the germline V gene. This CDR3 region has 13 residues. V lost 2 bases and J lost 3, with 8 bases in between. The CDR3 coding sequence is TGTGCCAGCAGCTTAAGCGGAAACTACGAGCAGTACTTC. Amino acid sequence: CASSLSGNYEQYF.

Details on this clone: Other DNA sequences within the sample encode an identical CDR3. The V call is TRBV7-9, the J call TRBJ2-2; D is unclear. Germline loops: CDR1 SEHNR, CDR2 FQNEAQ (reference sequence). The length of the CDR3 is 12 residues. Trimming cost V 1 base and J 5 bases, with 2 bases left between them. CDR3 amino acids: CASSLVTGELFF. The CDR3 DNA follows: TGTGCCAGCAGCTTAGTAACCGGGGAGCTGTTTTTT.

The CDR3 region is CASSFLAGLAADTQYF. DNA of the CDR3: TGTGCCAGTAGTTTTCTAGCGGGACTGGCGGCAGATACGCAGTATTTT. The J gene is TRBJ2-3, the V gene TRBV19; 9 nucleotides align to TRBD2. This CDR3 contains 16 residues. Germline CDR1 LNHDA, CDR2 SQIVND (reference sequence). V lost 5 bases and J lost 4; bases outside the gene matches: 10. Combining the CDR3 with reference TRBV19 and TRBJ2-3 gives the whole variable domain DGGITQSPKYLFRKEGQNVTLSCEQNLNHDAMYWYRQDPGQGLRLIYYSQIVNDFQKGDIAEGYSVSREKKESFPLTVTSAQKNPTAFYLCASSFLAGLAADTQYFGPGTRLTVL.

The rearrangement uses TRBV2 and TRBJ2-1; perhaps TRBD2 as D (6 bases). The germline V and J ends were trimmed by 4 bases and 12 bases, with 13 bases remaining between them. Germline values: CDR1 SNHLY, CDR2 FYNNEI. The CDR3 consists of 12 residues. This chain's CDR3 is CASSVGRPWQFF. The CDR3 region has the DNA TGTGCCAGCAGTGTAGGGAGGCCATGGCAGTTCTTC.

V is TRBV7-6 and J is TRBJ2-1, with 14 bases matching TRBD2. CDR1 and CDR2 from the germline V gene are SGHVS and FNYEAQ. CDR3 length: 18 amino acids. The junction had 2 bases not matched to a gene; V was cut back by 1 base and J by 0 bases. In nucleotides, the CDR3 is TGTGCCAGCAGCTTAGGGACTAGCGGGAGGACCTCCTACAATGAGCAGTTCTTC. Its protein product is CASSLGTSGRTSYNEQFF. Using reference TRBV7-6 and TRBJ2-1 for the parts outside the CDR3, the full variable domain is GAGVSQSPRYKVTKRGQDVALRCDPISGHVSLYWYRQALGQGPEFLTYFNYEAQQDKSGLPNDRFSAERPEGSISTLTIQRTEQRDSAMYRCASSLGTSGRTSYNEQFFGPGTRLTVL.

The chain combines TRBV10-2 with TRBJ2-1, with 11 bases that match TRBD2. Germline CDR1 and CDR2: WSHSY and SAAADI. With V trimmed by 5 bases and J by 2 bases, 14 bases remained unmatched. This CDR3 region has 19 residues. The CDR3 reads CASSFDRGTSGDPYNEQFF. Written as DNA, the CDR3 is TGCGCCAGCAGTTTCGACAGGGGGACTAGCGGAGATCCCTACAATGAGCAGTTCTTC.

The rearrangement uses TRBV11-2 and TRBJ2-1; 9 nucleotides align to TRBD1. Germline V gene lookup returns CDR1 SGHAT and CDR2 FQNNGV. The V gene end was trimmed by 1 base and the J gene end by 5 bases; junction bases not matched to a gene: 12. The CDR3 is 18 residues long. CDR3 DNA: TGTGCCAGCAGCTTAGGGGGGCTACAGGGGGCGAGGAACAATGAGCAGTTCTTC. This codes for CASSLGGLQGARNNEQFF.